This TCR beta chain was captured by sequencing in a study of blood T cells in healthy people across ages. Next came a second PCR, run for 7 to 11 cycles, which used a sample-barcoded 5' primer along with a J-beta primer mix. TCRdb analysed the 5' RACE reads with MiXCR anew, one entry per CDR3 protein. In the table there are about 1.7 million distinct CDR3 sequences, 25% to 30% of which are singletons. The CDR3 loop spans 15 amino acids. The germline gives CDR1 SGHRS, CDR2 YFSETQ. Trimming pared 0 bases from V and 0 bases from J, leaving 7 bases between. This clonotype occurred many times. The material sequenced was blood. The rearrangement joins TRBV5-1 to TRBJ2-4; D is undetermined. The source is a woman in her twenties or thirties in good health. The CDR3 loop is CASSLAGQAKNIQYF. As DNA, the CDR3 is TGCGCCAGCAGCTTGGCGGGCCAAGCCAAAAACATTCAGTACTTC.